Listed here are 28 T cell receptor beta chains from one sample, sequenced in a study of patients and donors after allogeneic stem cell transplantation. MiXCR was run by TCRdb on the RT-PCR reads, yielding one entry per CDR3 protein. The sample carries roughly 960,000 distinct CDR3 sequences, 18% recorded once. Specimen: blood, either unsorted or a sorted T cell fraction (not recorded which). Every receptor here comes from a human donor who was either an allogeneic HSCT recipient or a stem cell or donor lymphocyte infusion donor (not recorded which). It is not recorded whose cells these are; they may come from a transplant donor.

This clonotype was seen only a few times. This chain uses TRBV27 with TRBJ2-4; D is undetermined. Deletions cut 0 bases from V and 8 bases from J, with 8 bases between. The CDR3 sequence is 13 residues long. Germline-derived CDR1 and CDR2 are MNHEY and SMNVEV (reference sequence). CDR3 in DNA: TGTGCCAGCAGTTTATCAGGGTCCCACATTCAGTACTTC. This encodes CASSLSGSHIQYF.

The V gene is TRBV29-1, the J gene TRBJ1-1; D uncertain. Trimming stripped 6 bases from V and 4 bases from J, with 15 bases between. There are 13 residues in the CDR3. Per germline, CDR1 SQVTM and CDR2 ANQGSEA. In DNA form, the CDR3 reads TGCAGCGTAGACCCGATGGGGTTCACTGAAGCTTTCTTT. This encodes CSVDPMGFTEAFF. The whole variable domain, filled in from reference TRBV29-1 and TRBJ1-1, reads SAVISQKPSRDICQRGTSLTIQCQVDSQVTMMFWYRQQPGQSLTLIATANQGSEATYESGFVIDKFPISRPNLTFSTLTVSNMSPEDSSIYLCSVDPMGFTEAFFGQGTRLTVV.

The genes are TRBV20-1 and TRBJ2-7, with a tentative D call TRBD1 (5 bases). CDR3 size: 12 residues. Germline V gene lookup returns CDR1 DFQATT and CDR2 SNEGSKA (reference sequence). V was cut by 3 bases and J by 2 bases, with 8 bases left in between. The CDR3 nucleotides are TGCAGTGCTAGCGACAGACCCTACGAGCAGTACTTC. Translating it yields CSASDRPYEQYF.

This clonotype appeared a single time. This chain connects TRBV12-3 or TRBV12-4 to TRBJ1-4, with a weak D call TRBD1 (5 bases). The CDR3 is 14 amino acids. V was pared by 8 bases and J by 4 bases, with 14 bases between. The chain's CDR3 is CASGEQRGNEKLFF. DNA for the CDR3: TGTGCCAGCGGGGAACAGAGGGGTAATGAAAAACTGTTTTTT.

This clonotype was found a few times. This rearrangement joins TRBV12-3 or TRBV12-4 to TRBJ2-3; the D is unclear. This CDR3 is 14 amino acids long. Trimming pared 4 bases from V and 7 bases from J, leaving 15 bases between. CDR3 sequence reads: CASSSPASINTQYF. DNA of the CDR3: TGTGCCAGCAGTTCCCCGGCCTCTATCAATACGCAGTATTTT.

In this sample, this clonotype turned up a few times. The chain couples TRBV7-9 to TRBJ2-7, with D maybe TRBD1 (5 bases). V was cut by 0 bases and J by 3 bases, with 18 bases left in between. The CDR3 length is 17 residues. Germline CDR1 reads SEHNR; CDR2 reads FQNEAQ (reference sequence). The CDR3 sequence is CASSLAVKVQGYYEQYF. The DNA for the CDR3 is TGTGCCAGCAGCTTAGCGGTAAAGGTGCAGGGCTACTACGAGCAGTACTTC.

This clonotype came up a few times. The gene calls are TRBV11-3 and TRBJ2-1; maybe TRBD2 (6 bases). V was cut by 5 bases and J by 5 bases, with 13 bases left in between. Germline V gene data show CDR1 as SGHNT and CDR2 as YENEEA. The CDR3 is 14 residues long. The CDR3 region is CASSPSAGNNEQFF. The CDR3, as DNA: TGTGCCAGCAGCCCCTCGGCGGGGAACAATGAGCAGTTCTTC.

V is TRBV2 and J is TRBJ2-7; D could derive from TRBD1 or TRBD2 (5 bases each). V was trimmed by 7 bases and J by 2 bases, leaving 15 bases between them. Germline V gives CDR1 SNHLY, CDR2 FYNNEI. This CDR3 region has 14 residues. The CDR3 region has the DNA TGTGCCAGCACCCACACTGAGGGACCCTACGAGCAGTACTTC. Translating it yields CASTHTEGPYEQYF.

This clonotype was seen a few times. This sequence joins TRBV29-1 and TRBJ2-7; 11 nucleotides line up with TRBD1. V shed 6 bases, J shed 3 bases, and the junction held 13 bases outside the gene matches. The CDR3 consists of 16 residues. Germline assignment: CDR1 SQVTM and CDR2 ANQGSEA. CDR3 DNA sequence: TGCAGCGTCTTTACCCAAACCGGGACAGGGGGCTACGAGCAGTACTTC. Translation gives CSVFTQTGTGGYEQYF.

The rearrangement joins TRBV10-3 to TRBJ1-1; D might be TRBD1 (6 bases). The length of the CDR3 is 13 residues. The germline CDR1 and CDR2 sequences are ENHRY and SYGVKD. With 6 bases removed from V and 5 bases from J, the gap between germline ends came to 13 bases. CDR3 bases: TGTGCCATCAGAATCCGGGGGGCGACTGAAGCTTTCTTT. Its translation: CAIRIRGATEAFF.

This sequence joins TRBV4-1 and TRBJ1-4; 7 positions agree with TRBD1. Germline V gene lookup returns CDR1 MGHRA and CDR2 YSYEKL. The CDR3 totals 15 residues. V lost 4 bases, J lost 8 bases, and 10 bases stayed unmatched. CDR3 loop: CASSPEQGRREKLFF. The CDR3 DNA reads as TGCGCCAGCAGCCCTGAACAGGGGAGGAGGGAAAAACTGTTTTTT.

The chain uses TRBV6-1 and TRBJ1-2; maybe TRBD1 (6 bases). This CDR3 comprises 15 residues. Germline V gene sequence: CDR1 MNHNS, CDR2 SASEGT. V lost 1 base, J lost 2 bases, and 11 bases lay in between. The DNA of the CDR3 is TGTGCCAGCAGTGAAGGAGGGACAAACAACTATGGCTACACCTTC. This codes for CASSEGGTNNYGYTF.

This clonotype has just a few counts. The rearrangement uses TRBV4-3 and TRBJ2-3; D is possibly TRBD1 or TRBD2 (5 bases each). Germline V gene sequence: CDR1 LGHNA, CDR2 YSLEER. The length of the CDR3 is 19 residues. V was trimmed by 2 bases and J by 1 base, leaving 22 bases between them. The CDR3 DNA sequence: TGCGCCAGCAGCCAATCCCCTTTGTGGGGGTTGCAGGGCACAGATACGCAGTATTTT. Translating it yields CASSQSPLWGLQGTDTQYF.

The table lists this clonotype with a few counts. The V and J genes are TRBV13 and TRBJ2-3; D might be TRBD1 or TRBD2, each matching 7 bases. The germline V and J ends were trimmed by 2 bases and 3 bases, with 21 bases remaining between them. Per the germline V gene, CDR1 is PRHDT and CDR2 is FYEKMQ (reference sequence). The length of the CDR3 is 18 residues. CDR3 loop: CASSLWIVGQGGTDTQYF. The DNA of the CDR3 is TGTGCCAGCAGCTTATGGATAGTAGGGCAGGGGGGGACAGATACGCAGTATTTT.

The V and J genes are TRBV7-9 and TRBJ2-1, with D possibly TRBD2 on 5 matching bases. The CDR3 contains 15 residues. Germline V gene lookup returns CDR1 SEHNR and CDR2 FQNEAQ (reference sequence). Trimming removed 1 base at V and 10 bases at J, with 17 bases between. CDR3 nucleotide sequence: TGTGCCAGCAGCTTAGGCGTGGACGGGGTCAAAGAGCAGTTCTTC. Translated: CASSLGVDGVKEQFF.

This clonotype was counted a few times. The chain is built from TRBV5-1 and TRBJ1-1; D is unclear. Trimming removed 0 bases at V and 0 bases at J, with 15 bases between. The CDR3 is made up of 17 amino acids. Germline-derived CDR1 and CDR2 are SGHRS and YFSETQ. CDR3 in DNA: TGCGCCAGCAGCTTGGGGCAGACCACGAACATGAACACTGAAGCTTTCTTT. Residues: CASSLGQTTNMNTEAFF. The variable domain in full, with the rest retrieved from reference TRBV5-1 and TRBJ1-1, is KAGVTQTPRYLIKTRGQQVTLSCSPISGHRSVSWYQQTPGQGLQFLFEYFSETQRNKGNFPGRFSGRQFSNSRSEMNVSTLELGDSALYLCASSLGQTTNMNTEAFFGQGTRLTVV.

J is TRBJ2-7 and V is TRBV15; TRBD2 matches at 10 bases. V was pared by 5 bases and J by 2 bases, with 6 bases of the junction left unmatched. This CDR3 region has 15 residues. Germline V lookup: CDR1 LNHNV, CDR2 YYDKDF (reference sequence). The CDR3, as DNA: TGTGCCACCAGCGGAAGACTAGCGGGTACCTACGAGCAGTACTTC. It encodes CATSGRLAGTYEQYF.

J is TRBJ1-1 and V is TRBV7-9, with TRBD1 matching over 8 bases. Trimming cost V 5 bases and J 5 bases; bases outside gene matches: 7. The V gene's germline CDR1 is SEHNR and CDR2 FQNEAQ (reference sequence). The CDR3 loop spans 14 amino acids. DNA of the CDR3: TGTGCCAGCAGCCATTCAGACAGGGGAACTGAAGCTTTCTTT. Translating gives CASSHSDRGTEAFF.

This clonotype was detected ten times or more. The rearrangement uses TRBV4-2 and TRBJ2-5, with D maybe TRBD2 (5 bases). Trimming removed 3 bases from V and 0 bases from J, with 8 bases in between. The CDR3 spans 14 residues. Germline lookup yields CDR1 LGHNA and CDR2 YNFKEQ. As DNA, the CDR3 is TGTGCCAGCAGCCAGTCGAGGGACCAAGAGACCCAGTACTTC. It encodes CASSQSRDQETQYF.

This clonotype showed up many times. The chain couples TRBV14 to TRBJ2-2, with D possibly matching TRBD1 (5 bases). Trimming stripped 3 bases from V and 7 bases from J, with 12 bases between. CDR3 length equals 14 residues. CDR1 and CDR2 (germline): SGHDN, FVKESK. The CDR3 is CASSHAQEIGELFF. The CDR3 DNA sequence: TGTGCCAGCAGCCACGCACAGGAGATCGGGGAGCTGTTTTTT.

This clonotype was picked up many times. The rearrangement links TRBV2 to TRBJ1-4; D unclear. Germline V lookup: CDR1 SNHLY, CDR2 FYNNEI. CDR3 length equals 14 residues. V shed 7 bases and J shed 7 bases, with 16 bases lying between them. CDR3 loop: CASTRVGDVEKLFF. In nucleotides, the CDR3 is TGTGCCAGCACAAGGGTGGGAGACGTTGAAAAACTGTTTTTT.

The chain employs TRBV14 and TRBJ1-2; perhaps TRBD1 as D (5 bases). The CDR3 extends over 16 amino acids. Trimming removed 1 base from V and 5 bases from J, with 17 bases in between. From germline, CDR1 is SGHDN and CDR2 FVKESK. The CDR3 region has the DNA TGTGCCAGCAGCCAAGTTACCCCCGGGGGAGGTTATGGCTACACCTTC. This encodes CASSQVTPGGGYGYTF.

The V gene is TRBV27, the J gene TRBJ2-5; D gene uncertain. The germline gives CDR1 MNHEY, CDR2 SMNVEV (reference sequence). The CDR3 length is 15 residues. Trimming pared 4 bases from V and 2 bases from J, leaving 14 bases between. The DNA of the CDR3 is TGTGCCAGCAGTTCGGAGTGGATTTCTCAAGAGACCCAGTACTTC. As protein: CASSSEWISQETQYF.

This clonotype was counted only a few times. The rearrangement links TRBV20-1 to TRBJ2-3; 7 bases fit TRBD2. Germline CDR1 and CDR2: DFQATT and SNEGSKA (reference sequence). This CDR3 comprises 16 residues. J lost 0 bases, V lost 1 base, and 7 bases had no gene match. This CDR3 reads CSARGRLAGSTDTQYF. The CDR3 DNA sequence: TGCAGTGCTAGAGGCCGGTTAGCGGGTAGCACAGATACGCAGTATTTT.

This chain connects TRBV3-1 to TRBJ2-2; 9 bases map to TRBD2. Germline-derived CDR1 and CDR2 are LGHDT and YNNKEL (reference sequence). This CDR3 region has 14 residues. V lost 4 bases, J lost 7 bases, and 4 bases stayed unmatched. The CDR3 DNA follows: TGTGCCAGCAGCCGGATAGCGGGAGACGGGGAGCTGTTTTTT. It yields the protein CASSRIAGDGELFF.

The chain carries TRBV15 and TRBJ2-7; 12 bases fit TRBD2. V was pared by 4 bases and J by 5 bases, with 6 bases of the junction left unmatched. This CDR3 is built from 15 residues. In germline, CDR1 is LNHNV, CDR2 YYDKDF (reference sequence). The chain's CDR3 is CATSTRLAGAHEQYF. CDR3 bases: TGTGCCACCAGCACACGACTAGCGGGAGCCCACGAGCAGTACTTC.

CDR3 sequence: CSARFPLGDIQYF. In DNA, the CDR3 is TGCAGTGCTAGATTCCCCCTTGGGGACATTCAGTACTTC. The chain couples TRBV20-1 to TRBJ2-4; D unclear. Germline V gene sequence: CDR1 DFQATT, CDR2 SNEGSKA (reference sequence). The CDR3 contains 13 residues. V gave up 2 bases and J gave up 8 bases, with 13 bases separating them.

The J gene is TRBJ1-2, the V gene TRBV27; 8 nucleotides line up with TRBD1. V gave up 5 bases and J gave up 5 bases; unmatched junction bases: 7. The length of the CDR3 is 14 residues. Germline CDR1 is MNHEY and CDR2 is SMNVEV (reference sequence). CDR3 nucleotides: TGTGCCAGCAGTACCCGGACAGGGTGGTATGGCTACACCTTC. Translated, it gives CASSTRTGWYGYTF.